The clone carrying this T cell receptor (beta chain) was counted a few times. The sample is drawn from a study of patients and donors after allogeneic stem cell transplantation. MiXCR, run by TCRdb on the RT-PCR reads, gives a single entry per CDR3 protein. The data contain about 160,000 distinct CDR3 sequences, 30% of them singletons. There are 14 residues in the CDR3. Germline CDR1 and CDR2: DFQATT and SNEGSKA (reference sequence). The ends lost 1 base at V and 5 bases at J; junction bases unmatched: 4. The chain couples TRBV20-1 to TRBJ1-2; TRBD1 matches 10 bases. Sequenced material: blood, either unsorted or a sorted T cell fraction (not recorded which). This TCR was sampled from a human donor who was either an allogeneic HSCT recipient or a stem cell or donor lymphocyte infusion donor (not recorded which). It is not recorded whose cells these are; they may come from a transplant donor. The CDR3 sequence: CSARGDRGQYGYTF. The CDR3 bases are TGCAGTGCTAGAGGGGACAGGGGACAATATGGCTACACCTTC.